The sequence of this T cell receptor (beta chain) was determined in a study of blood T cell repertoires in COVID-19. Across the whole study: The United States, Italy and Spain were the sources of the acute and convalescent COVID-19 samples. The analysed material was cDNA or gDNA that came from T cells, B-cell-depleted T cells, or PBMCs.

This clone was detected only once. The V end lost 11 bases, the J end lost 2 bases, and 12 bases lay between the germline ends. The germline V gene encodes CDR1 MNHEY and CDR2 SVGAGI. The CDR3 is 12 amino acids. Authors' analysis steps: Amplification with reference gene primers provided the estimates of nucleated cell counts. The protocol was immunoSEQ multiplex PCR, while the TCRdb copy is restricted to in-frame clones and leaves out a portion. That table is the source of V, J and clone size, and D and trimming were worked out from the DNA. The repertoire consists of around 39,000 clones, with about nine tenths occurring once and the leading ten covering around 8.3%.

The chain has TRBV6-5 and TRBJ1-1; TRBD1 is a possible D gene (5 bases). The sequenced material came from peripheral blood. The clonotype originates from a man aged 55-75 years with active COVID-19. CDR3 residues: CASAGYNTEAFF. The CDR3 nucleotides read TGTGCCTCCGCAGGGTACAACACTGAAGCTTTCTTT.